This T cell receptor (beta chain) was observed in a study of T-cell reconstitution after alpha-beta-depleted transplantation in children. The CDR3 contains 14 residues. Trimming stripped 6 bases from V and 0 bases from J, with 8 bases between. Preparation of the TCRbeta library was carried out with unique molecular identifiers. TCRdb reanalysed the PCR reads using MiXCR and keeps one entry per CDR3 protein. The data contain some 300,000 distinct CDR3 sequences, about a tenth of them singletons. This clonotype was detected only a few times. The specimen was PBMCs from the stem cell graft donor, collected from the stem cell graft. This clonotype originated in a human donor who donated a stem cell graft to a child with acute lymphoblastic leukemia. This chain uses TRBV12-3 or TRBV12-4 with TRBJ2-2; weak D call: TRBD2 (5 bases). The CDR3 spells CASSGVANTGELFF. CDR3 sequence (DNA): TGTGCCAGCAGCGGGGTAGCGAACACCGGGGAGCTGTTTTTT.